What follows are 6 T cell receptor beta chains derived from one specimen sequenced in a study of tumor and adjacent non-tumor tissue in lung cancer. No cell sorting was done before RNA was extracted from the tissue. TCRbeta libraries were built with three rounds of nested PCR, modified from ARM-PCR. Using its own MiXCR run on the multiplex PCR reads, TCRdb lists one record per CDR3 protein. Among about 66,000 distinct CDR3 sequences listed, roughly 73% were seen once. What was sequenced was lung tumor tissue. The receptors originated from a man in his sixties with non-small cell lung cancer.

Worth noting for this clonotype: The junction departs from the called germline gene at one end, perhaps through a read error. This chain links TRBV6-2 or TRBV6-3 with TRBJ2-7; D is unresolved. The CDR3 has 11 residues. Germline V lookup: CDR1 MNHEY, CDR2 SVGEGT. CDR3 protein: CASSYSREQYF. CDR3 DNA: TGTGCCAGCAGTTACTCGCGCGAGCAGTACTTT.

Remarks on this clonotype: One end of the junction is discordant with germline, which a read error may explain. The chain links TRBV6-5 to TRBJ1-2; D perhaps matches TRBD1 (6 bases). Germline CDR1 and CDR2: MNHEY and SVGAGI. This CDR3 is 15 amino acids long. Here the CDR3 DNA reads TGTGCCAGCAGTTACGGCTCGGGGGCTAACTATGGCTACATCTTC. Its protein is CASSYGSGANYGYIF.

Turning to this clonotype: The conserved phenylalanine or tryptophan normally closing the CDR3 is absent here, so this likely arose from a read error. It is unclear where the CDR3 begins or ends on the DNA, so no DNA is shown, and the CDR3 is as TCRdb lists it. The V gene is TRBV29-1, the J gene TRBJ1-1; TRBD1 reflects the table's D call only, with no check against the DNA. The CDR3 comprises 13 residues, both ends counted. Germline CDR1 is SQVTM and CDR2 is ANQGSEA. This CDR3 is CSGSGARDTEGFL.

The chain uses TRBV6-6 and TRBJ2-1, with D possibly being TRBD1 (6 bases). The germline V gene encodes CDR1 MNHNY and CDR2 SVGAGI (reference sequence). The CDR3 covers 17 residues. This CDR3 reads CISSTPTDRRNYNEQFF. The CDR3 DNA reads TGTATCAGCAGTACTCCCACTGACAGGAGAAACTACAATGAGCAGTTCTTC.

As concerns this clonotype: The junction does not match germline at one end; this may be a read error. The V and J genes are TRBV11-3 and TRBJ2-2; D may be TRBD2 (7 bases). Germline V gene lookup returns CDR1 SGHNT and CDR2 YENEEA. The CDR3 is made up of 17 amino acids. In nucleotides, the CDR3 is TGTGCCAGCATCTTAGACAGGACTAGGGGGAACACCGGGGAGCTCTTTTTT. This sequence encodes CASILDRTRGNTGELFF.

A remark on this clonotype: At one of its ends the junction is not consistent with the germline gene, which may arise from a read error. V is TRBV12-3 or TRBV12-4 and J is TRBJ2-7; 7 bases match TRBD2. The CDR3 has 14 residues. Here the CDR3 reads CASSLLSGGYEEHF. The CDR3, as DNA: TGTGCCAGCAGTTTACTATCGGGAGGATACGAGGAGCACTTC.